Listed here is a single T cell receptor (beta chain). The CDR3 loop spans 15 amino acids. With 4 bases clipped from V and 2 bases from J, the junction kept 8 bases outside the gene matches. The germline V gene has CDR1 SGHNT and CDR2 YYREEE (reference sequence). These data are taken from a study of blood T cell repertoires in COVID-19. The wider study: The United States, Italy and Spain supplied acute and convalescent COVID-19 samples. The cDNA or gDNA used as material had been derived from T cells, B-cell-depleted T cells, or PBMCs.

Per the original methods: By means of reference gene primer amplification, nucleated cell counts were estimated. The table came from immunoSEQ multiplex PCR; TCRdb's copy has only in-frame clones and leaves some out. The D gene and trimming were derived from the DNA, and the V and J assignments and clone size from that table. Of more than 300,000 clones listed, over 70% are singletons. Sequenced material: peripheral blood. This receptor was taken from a woman aged 45-59 years with COVID-19, enrolled during active disease. V and J are TRBV5-4 and TRBJ1-1; the match to TRBD1 covers 7 bases. Here the CDR3 DNA reads TGTGCCAGCAGCGACACTCGACAGGGTAACACTGAAGCTTTCTTT. As protein: CASSDTRQGNTEAFF.